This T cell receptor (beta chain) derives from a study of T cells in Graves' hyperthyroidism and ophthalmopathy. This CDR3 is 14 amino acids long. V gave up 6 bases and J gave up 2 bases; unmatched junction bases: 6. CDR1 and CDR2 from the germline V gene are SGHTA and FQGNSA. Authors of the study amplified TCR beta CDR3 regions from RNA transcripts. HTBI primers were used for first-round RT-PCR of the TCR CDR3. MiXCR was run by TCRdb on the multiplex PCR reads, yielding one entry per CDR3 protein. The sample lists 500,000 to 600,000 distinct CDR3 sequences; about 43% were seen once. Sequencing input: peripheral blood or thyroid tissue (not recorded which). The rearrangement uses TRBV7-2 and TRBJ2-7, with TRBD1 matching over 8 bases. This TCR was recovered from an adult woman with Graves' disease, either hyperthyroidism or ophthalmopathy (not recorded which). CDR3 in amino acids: CASSLNRGTYEQYF. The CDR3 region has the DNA TGTGCCAGCAGTTTAAACAGGGGGACCTACGAGCAGTACTTC.